The clone carrying this T cell receptor beta chain was seen more than once but under ten times. The antigen is unknown. This sample was included in a study of human T cells and chemical hapten exposure. The library gave individual cDNA molecules unique molecular identifiers. In the original analysis: Across samples, TCR counts had a median of roughly 91,000 and ranged from roughly 20,000 to 690,600. One entry per CDR3 protein results from TCRdb running MiXCR on the RACE reads. The V and J calls come from TCRdb's annotation, not from the publication. This table holds fewer than 200,000 distinct CDR3 sequences, almost 30% found once. Trimming shortened V by 1 base and J by 3 bases, and 9 bases separated the two germline ends. In germline, CDR1 is MDHEN, CDR2 SYDVKM. The CDR3 is made up of 14 amino acids. The time point was: pre-sensitization, week 0. Indicated treatment: therapeutic diphenylcyclopropenone sensitization with weekly scalp DPC.

General study points: In comparison with controls, expanded TCRs gave rise to a significantly larger number of large CDR3 similarity clusters. There was no change with DPC sensitization in TCRs above 1 in 1000 frequency.

This chain joins TRBV28 and TRBJ2-5; perhaps TRBD1 as D (5 bases). The receptor was isolated from a woman in her 30s with alopecia areata. Some clones in this sample may be carry-over from other donors' samples. Sample: whole blood, taken in connection with sensitization to the hapten diphenylcyclopropenone (DPC). The CDR3 loop reads CASSLYRREETQYF. The CDR3, as DNA: TGTGCCAGCAGTTTATACAGGAGAGAAGAGACCCAGTACTTC.